This T cell receptor beta chain stems from a study of PD-1 blockade in classical Hodgkin lymphoma. Study observations and caveats: Reported baseline diversity: healthy donors highest, relapsed/refractory patients lowest. Differences between repertoires have undefined causes, possibly disease activity or prior therapy.

Profiled with immunoSEQ multiplex PCR; TCRdb holds only in-frame clones, not every one. The sample has tens of thousands of clones; approximately 91% are singletons. In regard to this clone: Its antigen is undetermined.

V lost 8 bases to trimming and J lost 5 bases; unmatched junction nucleotides: 8. CDR1 SNHLY and CDR2 FYNNEI come from the germline V gene. The CDR3 sequence is 14 residues long. Time point indicated: newly diagnosed, previously untreated cHL patient sample. Researchers used newly diagnosed, untreated classical Hodgkin lymphoma PBMCs for comparison. The TCR was taken from a human donor with classical Hodgkin lymphoma. The chain couples TRBV2 to TRBJ2-5; 10 bases match TRBD2. Sequencing was performed on peripheral blood mononuclear cells (PBMCs). The CDR3 here is CASDLAGVGETQYF. CDR3 DNA: TGTGCCAGCGATCTAGCGGGAGTAGGGGAGACCCAGTACTTC. Looking up the rest from reference TRBV2 and TRBJ2-5 gives the full variable domain: EPEVTQTPSHQVTQMGQEVILRCVPISNHLYFYWYRQILGQKVEFLVSFYNNEISEKSEIFDDQFSVERPDGSNFTLKIRSTKLEDSAMYFCASDLAGVGETQYFGPGTRLLVL.